A selection of T cell receptor beta chains follows, all from one sample in a study of CD8 T cells in Susac syndrome. One entry per CDR3 protein results from TCRdb running MiXCR on the immunoSEQ multiplex PCR reads. The repertoire holds 150,000 or so distinct CDR3 sequences, with approximately 90% as singletons. The sequencing sample was made of CD4+ T cells from PBMCs. The receptors stem from a human donor in good health. The CDR3 runs from the conserved cysteine through the conserved F or W. D genes are given only for firm matches. Size is omitted from some rows. Given values are once, few, many or a class for expanded clones.

d_call j_call clone_size v_call cdr3_nt cdr3_aa
- TRBJ1-2 - TRBV20-1 TGCAGTGCACCGACAACTCAGCATGGCTACACCTTC CSAPTTQHGYTF
TRBD1 TRBJ2-1 - TRBV5-1 TGCGCCAGCAGCTCGCCAGGGGGTGGTGAGCAGTTCTTC CASSSPGGGEQFF
- TRBJ2-5 - TRBV5-1 TGCGCCAGCAGCTTGGCCAAGGGACCAATTCAAGAGACCCAGTACTTC CASSLAKGPIQETQYF
- TRBJ1-2 - TRBV7-2 TGTGCCAGCAGCTTAGCGGGGGTTAACTATGGCTACACCTTC CASSLAGVNYGYTF
TRBD1 TRBJ2-4 - TRBV20-1 TGCAGTGCTAGTAGGACAGGGGGAAACATTCAGTACTTC CSASRTGGNIQYF
TRBD2 TRBJ2-5 - TRBV20-1 TGCAGTGCTAGAGAGTCTGGCGGGAGTGGGGAGACCCAGTACTTC CSARESGGSGETQYF
TRBD1 TRBJ1-2 - TRBV19 TGTGCCTGTCTTCCTGGGACAGGGGTTCTTAACTATGGCTACACCTTC CACLPGTGVLNYGYTF
- TRBJ2-1 - TRBV13 TGTGCCAGCAGCCCAAACTATTATGAGCAGTTCTTC CASSPNYYEQFF
- TRBJ1-1 - TRBV7-9 TGTGCCAGCAGCTTAGAGGCTCCGAACACTGAAGCTTTCTTT CASSLEAPNTEAFF
TRBD1 TRBJ1-1 - TRBV19 TGTGCCAGTAGTATCAAGGACAGGTGGAACACTGAAGCTTTCTTT CASSIKDRWNTEAFF
- TRBJ1-6 - TRBV11-2 TGTGCCAGCAGCTTGATGGGACAAGGCCATTCACCCCTCCACTTT CASSLMGQGHSPLHF
- TRBJ2-7 - TRBV19 TGTGCCAGTAGGGGCCGGAGGGACTACGAGCAGTACTTC CASRGRRDYEQYF
TRBD1 TRBJ1-5 - TRBV12-3/TRBV12-4 TGTGCCAGCTGCCCAGGGGACAGCAGCAATCAGCCCCAGCATTTT CASCPGDSSNQPQHF
TRBD2 TRBJ2-1 - TRBV20-1 TGCAGTGCTAGACTAGCGGGAGGGCCCCGCAATGAGCAGTTCTTC CSARLAGGPRNEQFF
- TRBJ2-1 - TRBV2 TGTGCCAGCAGCACCGGGACACGGAGGCCCAGCGGTCTAAACAATGAGCAGTTCTTC CASSTGTRRPSGLNNEQFF
TRBD1 TRBJ1-2 - TRBV7-8 TGTGCCAGCAGCTTGGCCGGGACAGGGGGCGGCTACACCTTC CASSLAGTGGGYTF
- TRBJ2-3 - TRBV18 TGTGCCAGCTCACCTCAGTCAGGGGCAGATACGCAGTATTTT CASSPQSGADTQYF
TRBD1 TRBJ2-7 once TRBV15 TGTGCCACCAGCAGCAATTCCGGGACAGGGGGGTACGAGCAGTACTTC CATSSNSGTGGYEQYF
TRBD1 TRBJ1-2 - TRBV19 TGTGCCAGTAGTGAACAGGGGGTATCCTATGGCTACACCTTC CASSEQGVSYGYTF
- TRBJ1-5 - TRBV3-1 TGTGCCAGCAGCCAAGTTCCCGGTCAGCCCCAGCATTTT CASSQVPGQPQHF
- TRBJ2-7 few TRBV7-9 TGTGCCAGCAGCCAGGACACCTACGAGCAGTACTTC CASSQDTYEQYF
TRBD1 TRBJ1-4 - TRBV4-1 TGCGCCAGCAGCCAAGTACCGACAGGGATTGATGAAAAACTGTTTTTT CASSQVPTGIDEKLFF
- TRBJ2-1 - TRBV5-4 TGTGCCAGCAGCTCCTTAGAGCGGCCTTCGAATGAGCAGTTCTTC CASSSLERPSNEQFF
TRBD1 TRBJ2-2 once TRBV9 TGTGCCAGCAGCATCCGGGACAGGGCTAGCACCGGGGAGCTGTTTTTT CASSIRDRASTGELFF
- TRBJ2-2 - TRBV5-1 TGCGCCAGCAGCTCGCAAGAGAACACCGGGGAGCTGTTTTTT CASSSQENTGELFF
- TRBJ1-1 once TRBV7-9 TGTGCCAGCAGCTTACTTCTGCCAGGGGCTATGAACACTGAAGCTTTCTTT CASSLLLPGAMNTEAFF
- TRBJ1-5 once TRBV20-1 TGCAGTGCTCAGCCGGGCCACGGGGGCAATCAGCCCCAGCATTTT CSAQPGHGGNQPQHF
- TRBJ1-1 - TRBV21-1 TGTGCCAGCAGCAAAGCCGAGCAGGGGGCGCAGCCTGAAGCTTTCTTT CASSKAEQGAQPEAFF
- TRBJ1-6 - TRBV5-6 TGTGCCAGCAGCTTGACCCGTTCCTATAATTCACCCCTCCACTTT CASSLTRSYNSPLHF
- TRBJ2-7 - TRBV6-5 TGTGCCAGCAGTTACTCGAGGGCAGGGGACTACGAGCAGTACTTC CASSYSRAGDYEQYF
- TRBJ2-7 - TRBV27 TGTGCCAGCAGTTTTAGGGGTGCTAGCGAGCAGTACTTC CASSFRGASEQYF
- TRBJ2-7 - TRBV14 TGTGCCAGCAGCCGCGGGGAGTTGGCTCTGGCCTACGAGCAGTACTTC CASSRGELALAYEQYF
- TRBJ2-3 - TRBV5-1 TGCGCCAGCAGCTTGGCCTATTCAGGAACAGCTAGCACAGATACGCAGTATTTT CASSLAYSGTASTDTQYF
TRBD1 TRBJ1-2 - TRBV29-1 TGCAGCGTTGGGTCCCCCGGACAGGGGGCAGGGGGCTACACCTTC CSVGSPGQGAGGYTF
TRBD1 TRBJ1-1 once TRBV29-1 TGCAGCGGCGCTCGGGACAGGGGAACTGAAGCTTTCTTT CSGARDRGTEAFF
- TRBJ1-5 - TRBV6-2/TRBV6-3 TGTGCCAGCCAGGACCGTCGTCAGCCCCAGCATTTT CASQDRRQPQHF
- TRBJ1-4 - TRBV28 TGTGCCAGCAGTACAAGGTCCTGGTCTAAAAAACTGTTTTTT CASSTRSWSKKLFF
TRBD1 TRBJ2-2 - TRBV20-1 TGCAGTGGGGACAGGGGGGGGGAGCTAACCGGGGAGCTGTTTTTT CSGDRGGELTGELFF
- TRBJ1-2 - TRBV29-1 TGCAGCGTTGAAGAGGCGAACGGGGAACCTAACTATGGCTACACCTTC CSVEEANGEPNYGYTF
- TRBJ2-5 - TRBV18 TGTGCCAGCTCACCCGTGGCTAGCCCCCTGGAGACCCAGTACTTC CASSPVASPLETQYF
TRBD1 TRBJ1-2 - TRBV30 TGTGCCTGGAAAAGGGACAGCTATGGCTACACCTTC CAWKRDSYGYTF
- TRBJ2-5 - TRBV11-2 TGTGCCAGCAGCTTTCGACCACAAGAGACCCAGTACTTC CASSFRPQETQYF
- TRBJ2-7 - TRBV16 TGTGCCAGCAGCCAATCTAGGCAGGCGGGCGAGCAGTACTTC CASSQSRQAGEQYF
- TRBJ1-1 - TRBV20-1 TGCAGTGCTCGAGAGCCGAACACTGAAGCTTTCTTT CSAREPNTEAFF
- TRBJ1-5 - TRBV20-1 TGCAGTGCTCCCCCCGGGAGCGGCAATCAGCCCCAGCATTTT CSAPPGSGNQPQHF
TRBD1 TRBJ2-2 once TRBV6-6 TGTGCCAGCAGTGCCCTGACAGGGGAAACCGGGGAGCTGTTTTTT CASSALTGETGELFF
TRBD2 TRBJ2-4 - TRBV7-2 TGTGCCAGCAAACTAGACGGGGAGGGCATTCAGTACTTC CASKLDGEGIQYF
- TRBJ2-5 - TRBV28 TGTGCCAGCAGTGGGGCCGACTATCAAGAGACCCAGTACTTC CASSGADYQETQYF
- TRBJ1-6 - TRBV29-1 TGCAGCGTGAGGGACACTAATTCACCCCTCCACTTT CSVRDTNSPLHF
TRBD2 TRBJ2-4 - TRBV18 TGTGCCAGCAGCGCGAGTCTAGCGGGAATGCCGGTCGGCAAAAACATTCAGTACTTC CASSASLAGMPVGKNIQYF
- TRBJ1-1 once TRBV6-1 TGTGCCAGCAGTGCGGGGATCGGGCAACCCCTTCCCACTGAAGCTTTCTTT CASSAGIGQPLPTEAFF
- TRBJ1-6 - TRBV14 TGTGCCAGCAGCCCGTGGGCAGGGGCTAATTCACCCCTCCACTTT CASSPWAGANSPLHF
- TRBJ2-2 - TRBV3-1 TGTGCCAGCAGCCAAGATCATGACGGGGAGCTGTTTTTT CASSQDHDGELFF
- TRBJ1-2 - TRBV28 TGTGCCAGCAGTTTGTATCGTAATGGCTACACCTTC CASSLYRNGYTF
TRBD1 TRBJ2-5 once TRBV2 TGTGCCAGCAGCCCCGGGACAGGAAGGGAGAAGACCCAGTACTTC CASSPGTGREKTQYF
- TRBJ2-3 - TRBV7-2 TGTGCCAGCGGGGGGGCTACAGATACGCAGTATTTT CASGGATDTQYF